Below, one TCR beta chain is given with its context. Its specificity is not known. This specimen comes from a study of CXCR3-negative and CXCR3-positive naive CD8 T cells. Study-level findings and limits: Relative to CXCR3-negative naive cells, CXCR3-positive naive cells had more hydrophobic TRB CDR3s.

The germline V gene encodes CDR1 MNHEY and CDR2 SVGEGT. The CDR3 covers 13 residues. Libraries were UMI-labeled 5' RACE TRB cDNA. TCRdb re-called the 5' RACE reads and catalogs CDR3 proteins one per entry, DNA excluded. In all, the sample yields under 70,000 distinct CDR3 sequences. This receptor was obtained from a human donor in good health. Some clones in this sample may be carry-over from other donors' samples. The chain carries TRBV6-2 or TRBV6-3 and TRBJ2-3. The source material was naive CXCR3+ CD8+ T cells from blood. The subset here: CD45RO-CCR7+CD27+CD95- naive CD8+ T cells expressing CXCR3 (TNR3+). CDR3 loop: CASSYGYGDTQYF.